The 9 T cell receptor beta chains below come from one sample, sequenced in a study of blood T cell repertoires in COVID-19. Produced via immunoSEQ multiplex PCR; TCRdb's table is partial and in-frame only. The sample shows over 85,000 clones, about four fifths of them seen only once. Source material: peripheral blood. The receptor source for this set is a human donor in a cohort sampled during active COVID-19.

The chain joins TRBV27 to TRBJ1-2; 7 nucleotides agree with TRBD1. The CDR3 is 15 residues long. The V gene's germline CDR1 is MNHEY and CDR2 SMNVEV (reference sequence). V gave up 4 bases and J gave up 1 base; unmatched junction bases: 6. CDR3 sequence reads: CASSSADRSNYGYTF. The CDR3 DNA follows: TGTGCCAGCAGTTCGGCGGACAGGAGTAACTATGGCTACACCTTC.

This clone was observed a few times. The rearrangement links TRBV19 to TRBJ2-1, with 11 bases matching TRBD2. CDR3 length: 13 amino acids. CDR1 and CDR2 (germline): LNHDA, SQIVND (reference sequence). With V trimmed by 10 bases and J by 7 bases, 6 bases remained unmatched. CDR3: CATRLAGLNEQFF. In nucleotides, the CDR3 is TGTGCCACCCGACTAGCGGGGCTTAATGAGCAGTTCTTC.

The rearrangement uses TRBV5-6 and TRBJ1-6; TRBD1 matches at 7 bases. After removal of 3 bases from V and 4 bases from J, the junction contained 13 bases not matched to a gene. CDR3 size: 18 residues. CDR1 and CDR2 from the germline V gene are SGHDT and YYEEEE. CDR3 region: CASSSATAGGRYNSPLHF. The CDR3, as DNA: TGTGCCAGCAGCTCTGCGACGGCAGGGGGTCGGTATAATTCACCCCTCCACTTT.

This clone was detected once. The chain links TRBV7-9 to TRBJ1-2, with D unclear. The V end lost 5 bases, the J end lost 6 bases, and 10 bases lay between the germline ends. This CDR3 contains 12 residues. The germline V gene has CDR1 SEHNR and CDR2 FQNEAQ (reference sequence). CDR3 sequence: CASSPGLDGYTF. The CDR3 DNA reads as TGTGCCAGCAGCCCCGGGTTGGATGGCTACACCTTC. The variable domain in full, completed from reference TRBV7-9 and TRBJ1-2, reads DTGVSQNPRHKITKRGQNVTFRCDPISEHNRLYWYRQTLGQGPEFLTYFQNEAQLEKSRLLSDRFSAERPKGSFSTLEIQRTEQGDSAMYLCASSPGLDGYTFGSGTRLTVV.

This chain joins TRBV9 and TRBJ2-3; 9 bases match TRBD1. Germline CDR1 SGDLS, CDR2 YYNGEE. The J segment lost 10 bases and the V segment lost 0 bases, leaving 12 bases of the junction unmatched. CDR3 length: 16 amino acids. As DNA, the CDR3 is TGTGCCAGCAGCGTAGAGGGACAGGGTATCATCGGTCCGCAGTATTTT. As protein: CASSVEGQGIIGPQYF.

This rearrangement joins TRBV6-5 to TRBJ1-2; D perhaps matches TRBD1 (5 bases). CDR1 and CDR2 from the germline V gene are MNHEY and SVGAGI. Trimming shortened V by 8 bases and J by 4 bases, and 11 bases separated the two germline ends. This CDR3 contains 12 residues. The CDR3 region has the DNA TGTGCCAGCCGCAGGGTGGGCTATGGCTACACCTTC. This encodes CASRRVGYGYTF.

This clone was picked up one time. The J gene is TRBJ1-1, the V gene TRBV7-9; TRBD1 is a possible D gene (5 bases). Germline CDR1 reads SEHNR; CDR2 reads FQNEAQ (reference sequence). V was trimmed by 5 bases and J by 2 bases, leaving 9 bases between them. The CDR3 runs 13 residues. The CDR3 nucleotides read TGTGCCAGCAGCCAAGGACACAACACTGAAGCTTTCTTT. Its protein is CASSQGHNTEAFF.

The genes are TRBV11-1 and TRBJ1-1, with 9 bases aligning to TRBD1. This CDR3 is 14 amino acids long. CDR1 SGHAT and CDR2 FQDESV come from the germline V gene (reference sequence). Unmatched junction bases numbered 0, after V lost 0 bases and J lost 4 bases. The CDR3 loop is CASSLAGQGTEAFF. CDR3 bases: TGTGCCAGCAGCTTAGCGGGACAGGGCACTGAAGCTTTCTTT.

The rearrangement joins TRBV19 to TRBJ1-5, with D perhaps TRBD1 (5 bases). Trimming removed 9 bases from V and 3 bases from J, with 18 bases in between. Germline loops: CDR1 LNHDA, CDR2 SQIVND (reference sequence). This CDR3 spans 15 amino acids. The CDR3 DNA sequence: TGTGCCAGCCGCTCCGGGACTGCGAACAATCAGCCCCAGCATTTT. It codes for CASRSGTANNQPQHF.